Detailed here is one T cell receptor (beta chain). What it binds is unknown. CD8 cells regarded as naive lacked CD45RO, were positively chosen for CCR7, and omitted terminally differentiated effector memory CD45RA+ cells. The data belong to a study of shared clonotypes between healthy human individuals. Points from the study as a whole: Genetic and exposure-history diversity was limited by the few donors. With a few donors compared, around 4.7% of naive CD4 clonotypes were shared.

The germline V gene has CDR1 MNHNY and CDR2 SVGAGI (reference sequence). Trimming removed 8 bases from V and 4 bases from J; junction bases left unmatched: 3. CDR3 length: 12 amino acids. Across several immunoSEQ plates, the genomic DNA of each subset was split evenly. As originally analysed: Filtering was not the same, since immunoSEQ gave junction-only sequences without quality scores. Here immunoSEQ multiplex PCR was the method, and the copy in TCRdb shows in-frame clones only, minus some. Clonal size and the V and J genes are those of that table, whereas D and trimming came from the DNA. Of about 2.1 million clones in the sample, roughly 95% were seen once.

This chain uses TRBV6-6 with TRBJ1-1; 8 bases align to TRBD1. The sample taken for sequencing was naive CD8+ T cells from PBMCs. The TCR originated in a man between 18 and 29 years old in good health. Some clones in this sample may be carry-over from other donors' samples. CDR3 in DNA: TGTGCCAGCGGACAGGGAAGCACTGAAGCTTTCTTT. Encoded protein: CASGQGSTEAFF.